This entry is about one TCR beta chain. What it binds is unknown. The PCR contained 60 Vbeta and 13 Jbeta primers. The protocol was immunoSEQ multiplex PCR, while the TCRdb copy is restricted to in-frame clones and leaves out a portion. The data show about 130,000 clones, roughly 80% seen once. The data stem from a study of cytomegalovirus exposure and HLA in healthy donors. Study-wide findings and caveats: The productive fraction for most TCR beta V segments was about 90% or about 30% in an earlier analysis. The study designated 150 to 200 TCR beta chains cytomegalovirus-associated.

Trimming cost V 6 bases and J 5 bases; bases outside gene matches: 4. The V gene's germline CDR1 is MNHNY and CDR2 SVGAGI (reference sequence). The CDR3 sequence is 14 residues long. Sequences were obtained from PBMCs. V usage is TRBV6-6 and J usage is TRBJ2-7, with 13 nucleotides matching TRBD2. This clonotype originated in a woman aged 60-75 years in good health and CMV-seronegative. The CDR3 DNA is TGTGCCAGCAGGCCCACTAGCGGGAGGGACGAGCAGTACTTC. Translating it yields CASRPTSGRDEQYF.